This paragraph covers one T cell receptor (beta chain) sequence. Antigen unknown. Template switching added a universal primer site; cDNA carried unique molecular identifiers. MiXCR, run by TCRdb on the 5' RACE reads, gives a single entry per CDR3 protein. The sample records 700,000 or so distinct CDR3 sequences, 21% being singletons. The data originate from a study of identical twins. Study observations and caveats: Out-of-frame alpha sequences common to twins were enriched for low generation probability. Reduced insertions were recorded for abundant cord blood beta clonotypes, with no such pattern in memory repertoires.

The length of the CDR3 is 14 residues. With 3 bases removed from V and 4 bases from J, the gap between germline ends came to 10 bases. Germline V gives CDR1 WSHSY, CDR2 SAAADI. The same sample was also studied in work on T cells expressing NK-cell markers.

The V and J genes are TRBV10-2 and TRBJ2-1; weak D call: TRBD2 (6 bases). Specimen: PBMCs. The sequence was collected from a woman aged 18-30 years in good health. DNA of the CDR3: TGCGCCAGCAGTGACGGGGGACCGTACAATGAGCAGTTCTTC. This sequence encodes CASSDGGPYNEQFF.